The next 18 T cell receptor beta chains were all read from a single sample in a study of lymphopenia after photon versus proton radiotherapy. Sequencing used immunoSEQ multiplex PCR; TCRdb keeps in-frame clones, though not all of them. The sample consists of about 16,000 clones, about nine tenths of them appearing once. The input for sequencing was peripheral blood, taken from a patient treated with proton-based radiotherapy. The receptor source for this set is a woman aged 55-70 years with cholangiocarcinoma. Some clones in this sample may be carry-over from other donors' samples.

This clone was detected only once. The chain joins TRBV19 to TRBJ2-7; TRBD1 aligns across 9 bases. The CDR3 is made up of 15 amino acids. Looked up from germline, CDR1 is LNHDA and CDR2 is SQIVND (reference sequence). V lost 4 bases, J lost 2 bases, and 6 bases stayed unmatched. In nucleotides, the CDR3 is TGTGCCAGTAGTACCTCCGGGACAGGGACCTACGAGCAGTACTTC. This gives the protein CASSTSGTGTYEQYF.

J is TRBJ1-5 and V is TRBV19; D gene ambiguous. CDR1 and CDR2 (germline): LNHDA, SQIVND (reference sequence). The ends were cut back, 5 bases at V and 0 bases at J, with 14 bases in the middle. This CDR3 spans 16 amino acids. CDR3 loop: CASSVAGTYSNQPQHF. In nucleotides, the CDR3 is TGTGCCAGTAGTGTGGCCGGCACGTATAGCAATCAGCCCCAGCATTTT.

This rearrangement joins TRBV2 to TRBJ2-3; no reliable D call. The germline gives CDR1 SNHLY, CDR2 FYNNEI. The ends were cut back, 4 bases at V and 4 bases at J, with 6 bases in the middle. The CDR3 has 12 amino acids. The CDR3 loop reads CASSVGPDTQYF. The CDR3 DNA sequence: TGTGCCAGCAGTGTAGGCCCAGATACGCAGTATTTT.

V is TRBV2 and J is TRBJ1-3, with a tentative D call TRBD1 (6 bases). CDR1 is SNHLY and CDR2 is FYNNEI in the germline V gene. With 4 bases removed from V and 0 bases from J, the gap between germline ends came to 13 bases. The CDR3 has 16 residues. CDR3 protein: CASSGARGFSGNTIYF. Here the CDR3 DNA reads TGTGCCAGCAGTGGGGCCAGGGGCTTCTCTGGAAACACCATATATTTT.

The V and J genes are TRBV25-1 and TRBJ2-1; no firm D call. The V end lost 2 bases, the J end lost 7 bases, and 0 bases lay between the germline ends. CDR3 length: 10 residues. The V gene's germline CDR1 is MGHDK and CDR2 SYGVNS. Here the CDR3 reads CASSENEQFF. Written as DNA, the CDR3 is TGTGCCAGCAGTGAAAATGAGCAGTTCTTC.

Only one count was recorded for this clone. The CDR3 DNA is TGTGCCAGCAGCCAAGATAAGAGTCCGGGGTATGAGGCTGAAGCTTTCTTT. Its translation is CASSQDKSPGYEAEAFF. V usage is TRBV14 and J usage is TRBJ1-1; D ambiguous. This CDR3 has 17 residues. Germline CDR1 is SGHDN and CDR2 is FVKESK. The germline V and J ends were trimmed by 0 bases and 6 bases, with 20 bases remaining between them.

This clone was detected once. J is TRBJ2-3 and V is TRBV9; TRBD2 matches at 7 bases. Germline V CDR1 and CDR2: SGDLS, YYNGEE. This CDR3 spans 16 amino acids. The V segment lost 3 bases and the J segment 0 bases; nucleotides outside the gene matches: 7. The CDR3 DNA is TGTGCCAGCAGCGCCCGGACTAGTTCTAGCACAGATACGCAGTATTTT. Its protein product is CASSARTSSSTDTQYF.

This clone was found a few times. Other DNA variants within this sample encode the same CDR3. This chain connects TRBV2 to TRBJ2-3; D may match TRBD1 or TRBD2 (5 bases each). Trimming took 2 bases from V and 4 from J, leaving 13 bases between them. CDR3 length equals 15 residues. CDR1 and CDR2 from the germline V gene are SNHLY and FYNNEI. CDR3 region: CASSERGRGADTQYF. The CDR3 nucleotides read TGTGCCAGCAGTGAAAGGGGCCGGGGCGCAGATACGCAGTATTTT.

The chain combines TRBV23-1 with TRBJ2-7; D may be TRBD2 (5 bases). TRBV23-1 is reported as an ORF; its role is uncertain. This CDR3 is built from 13 residues. Trimming took 3 bases from V and 2 from J, leaving 8 bases between them. The CDR3 here is CASSQRVAYEQYF. CDR3 coding DNA: TGCGCCAGCAGTCAGAGGGTCGCCTACGAGCAGTACTTC.

This chain uses TRBV18 with TRBJ2-7, with 9 bases identical to TRBD1. Losses at the gene ends were 1 base for V and 4 bases for J; bases not matched to a gene: 2. The CDR3 is 14 amino acids. Germline values: CDR1 KGHSH, CDR2 LQKENI. The CDR3 here is CASSPRQGGYEQYF. DNA of the CDR3: TGTGCCAGCTCACCACGACAGGGGGGGTACGAGCAGTACTTC.

The chain carries TRBV4-1 and TRBJ2-3; 10 bases agree with TRBD2. The CDR3 sequence is 18 residues long. Trimming cost V 1 base and J 2 bases; bases outside gene matches: 9. Germline loops: CDR1 MGHRA, CDR2 YSYEKL. The CDR3 DNA reads TGCGCCAGCAGCCAAGTTGGGGGTAGCGGGAGGACCACAGATACGCAGTATTTT. Its translation is CASSQVGGSGRTTDTQYF.

The V gene is TRBV20-1, the J gene TRBJ1-1; 7 positions agree with TRBD1. V shed 3 bases and J 11 bases; nucleotides not matched to a gene: 6. Germline CDR1 is DFQATT and CDR2 is SNEGSKA (reference sequence). The CDR3 has 11 residues. In nucleotides, the CDR3 is TGCAGTGCTAGTGACAGGGTTGGGGCTTTCTTT. This codes for CSASDRVGAFF.

This clone was seen a handful of times. The chain employs TRBV7-2 and TRBJ1-2, with 7 bases identical to TRBD1. The CDR3 totals 13 residues. V was clipped by 4 bases and J by 8 bases; unmatched bases: 7. Germline V gives CDR1 SGHTA, CDR2 FQGNSA. CDR3 coding DNA: TGTGCCAGCAGCTACGACCCAGGGGGAGGCTACACCTTC. It is translated as CASSYDPGGGYTF.

The V gene is TRBV11-3, the J gene TRBJ2-3; tentatively, D is TRBD1 or TRBD2 (5 bases each). V was pared by 1 base and J by 2 bases, with 13 bases between. Germline V lookup: CDR1 SGHNT, CDR2 YENEEA. The CDR3 sequence is 16 residues long. CDR3 amino acids: CASSLGVLGTTDTQYF. CDR3 DNA: TGTGCCAGCAGCTTAGGTGTCCTGGGGACCACAGATACGCAGTATTTT.

CDR3 nucleotides: TGTGCCAGCAGCCCTAGGGTGAGGAATTCACCCCTCCACTTT. Amino acid sequence: CASSPRVRNSPLHF. The chain carries TRBV11-2 and TRBJ1-6; D remains unclear. V dropped 5 bases and J dropped 7 bases, with 12 bases sitting between them. The CDR3 has 14 residues. The germline gives CDR1 SGHAT, CDR2 FQNNGV.

This chain joins TRBV5-4 and TRBJ1-3; D is undetermined. The germline V gene has CDR1 SGHNT and CDR2 YYREEE (reference sequence). This CDR3 is 13 amino acids long. V lost 4 bases and J lost 4, with 9 bases in between. The CDR3 DNA follows: TGTGCCAGCAGCAAGCCGACAGGAAACACCATATATTTT. Its protein product is CASSKPTGNTIYF. Based on the CDR3 plus reference TRBV5-4 and TRBJ1-3, the full variable domain is ETGVTQSPTHLIKTRGQQVTLRCSSQSGHNTVSWYQQALGQGPQFIFQYYREEENGRGNFPPRFSGLQFPNYSSELNVNALELDDSALYLCASSKPTGNTIYFGEGSWLTVV.

CDR3 sequence (DNA): TGCGCCAGCAGCCTCACTGGGACATCCCCCTACGAGCAGTACTTC. This gives the protein CASSLTGTSPYEQYF. J is TRBJ2-7 and V is TRBV4-3; the D gene is possibly TRBD1 (6 bases). Germline CDR1 and CDR2: LGHNA and YSLEER. The CDR3 is 15 amino acids. Trimming shortened V by 4 bases and J by 2 bases, and 15 bases separated the two germline ends.

The chain recombines TRBV5-1 with TRBJ1-2; D is ambiguous. Trimming stripped 4 bases from V and 4 bases from J, with 11 bases between. This CDR3 spans 13 amino acids. CDR1 and CDR2 from the germline V gene are SGHRS and YFSETQ. CDR3 nucleotides: TGCGCCAGCAGCGAACCCGGTGCCTATGGCTACACCTTC. Amino acids: CASSEPGAYGYTF.